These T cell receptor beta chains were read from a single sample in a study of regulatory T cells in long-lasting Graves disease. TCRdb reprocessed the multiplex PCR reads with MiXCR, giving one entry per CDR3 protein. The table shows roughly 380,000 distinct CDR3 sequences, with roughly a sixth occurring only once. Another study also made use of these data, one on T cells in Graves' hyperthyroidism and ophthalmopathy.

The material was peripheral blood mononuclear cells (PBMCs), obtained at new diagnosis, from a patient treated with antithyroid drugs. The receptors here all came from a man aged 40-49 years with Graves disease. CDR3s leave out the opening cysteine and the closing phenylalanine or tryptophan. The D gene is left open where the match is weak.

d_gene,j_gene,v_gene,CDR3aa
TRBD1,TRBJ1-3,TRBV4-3,ASSQDVGQGVYSGNTIY
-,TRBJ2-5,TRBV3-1,ASSPYGTPQETQY
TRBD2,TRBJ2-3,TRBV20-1,SAPPIAGGGDTQY
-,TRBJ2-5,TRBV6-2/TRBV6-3,ASSSPGMTKTQY
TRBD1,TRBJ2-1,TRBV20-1,SARDQAGQVYNEQF
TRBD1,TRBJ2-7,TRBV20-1,SASNRDRYEQY
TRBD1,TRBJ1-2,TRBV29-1,SVGPQGGAYYGYT
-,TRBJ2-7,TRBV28,ASRRRGNEQY
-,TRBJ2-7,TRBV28,ASSLGGARGAPYEQY
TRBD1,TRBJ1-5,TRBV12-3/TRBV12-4,ASSLARSTGDSNQPQH
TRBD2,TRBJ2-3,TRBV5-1,ASSLATLGRGADTQY
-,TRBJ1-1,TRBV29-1,SVLLLRMNTEAF
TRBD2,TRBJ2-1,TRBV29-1,SGSSGGGGSYNEQF
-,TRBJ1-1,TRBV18,ASSPGRRVNTEAF
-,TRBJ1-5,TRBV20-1,STQGGHNRPQH
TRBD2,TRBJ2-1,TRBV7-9,ASSRNTGTSGEQF
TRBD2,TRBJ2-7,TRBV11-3,ASSRGGEQY
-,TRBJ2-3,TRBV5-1,ASSLYHSTDTQY
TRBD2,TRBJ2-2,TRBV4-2,ASSRGLAGEGTGELF
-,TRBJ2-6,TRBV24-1,ATSGQSSGANVLT
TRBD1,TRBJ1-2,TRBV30,AWDRDRKSYGYT
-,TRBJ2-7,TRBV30,AWSAGGSRSYEQY
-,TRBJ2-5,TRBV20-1,SAGAVETQY
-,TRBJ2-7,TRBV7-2,ASSWRTGISYEQY
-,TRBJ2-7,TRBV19,ASSRTPSSYEQY
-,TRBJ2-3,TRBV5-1,ASSWGNWGSTDTQY
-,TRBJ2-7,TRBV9,ASSAGGAWDEDEQY
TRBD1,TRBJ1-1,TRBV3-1,ASSRGQTEAF
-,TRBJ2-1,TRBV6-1,ASRVGPEQF
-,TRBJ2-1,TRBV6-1,ASTRPGLPYNEQF
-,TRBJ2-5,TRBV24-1,ATSDPGQGETQY
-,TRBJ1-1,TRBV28,ASSPIMVMNTEAF
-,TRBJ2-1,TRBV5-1,ASSSGNYNEQF
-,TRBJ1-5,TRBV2,ASSGLQEGQPQH
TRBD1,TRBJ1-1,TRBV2,ASRPGTGAANTEAF
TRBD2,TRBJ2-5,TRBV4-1,ASSAKLAPQETQY
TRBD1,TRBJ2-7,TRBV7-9,ASSEAGGASYEQY
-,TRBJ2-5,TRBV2,ASSEYSQETQY
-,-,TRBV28,ASSQEYREKETQY
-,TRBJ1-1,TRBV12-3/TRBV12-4,ASSPDLRPAAEAF
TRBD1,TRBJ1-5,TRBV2,ASGSDRNQPQH
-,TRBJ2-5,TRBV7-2,ASRFGGSQETQY
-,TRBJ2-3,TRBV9,ASSSTGGASTDTQY
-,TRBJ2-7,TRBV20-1,SASPQESYEQY
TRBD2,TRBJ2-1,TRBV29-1,SVVTGGNEQF
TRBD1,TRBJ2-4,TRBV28,ASSRPAGQGVGKNIQY